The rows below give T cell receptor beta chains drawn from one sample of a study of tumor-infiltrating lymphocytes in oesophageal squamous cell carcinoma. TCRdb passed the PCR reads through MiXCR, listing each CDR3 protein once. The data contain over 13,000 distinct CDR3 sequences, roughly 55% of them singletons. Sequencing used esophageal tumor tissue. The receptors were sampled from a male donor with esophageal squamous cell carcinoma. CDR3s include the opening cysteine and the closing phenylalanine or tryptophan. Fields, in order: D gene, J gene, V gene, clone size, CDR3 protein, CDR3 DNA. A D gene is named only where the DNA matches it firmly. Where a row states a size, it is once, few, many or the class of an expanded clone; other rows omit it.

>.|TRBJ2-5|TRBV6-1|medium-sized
CASSEVVETQYF
TGTGCCAGCAGTGAAGTAGTGGAGACCCAGTACTTC
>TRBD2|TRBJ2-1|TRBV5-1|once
CASSLESGRAYEQFF
TGCGCCAGCAGCTTAGAAAGCGGGAGGGCCTACGAGCAGTTCTTC
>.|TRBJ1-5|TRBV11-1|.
CASSLTDGSNQPQHF
TGTGCCAGCAGCTTAACCGACGGGAGCAATCAGCCCCAGCATTTT
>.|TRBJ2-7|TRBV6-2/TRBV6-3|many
CASSYEEDYEQYF
TGTGCCAGCAGTTACGAGGAGGACTACGAGCAGTACTTC
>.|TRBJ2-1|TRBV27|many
CASSPGPGGEQFF
TGTGCCAGCAGTCCGGGACCTGGGGGTGAGCAGTTCTTC
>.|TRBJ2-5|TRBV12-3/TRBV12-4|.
CASSLEASAETQYF
TGTGCCAGCAGTTTAGAGGCTAGCGCAGAGACCCAGTACTTC
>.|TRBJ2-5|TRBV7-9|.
CASSLAGRETQYF
TGTGCCAGCAGCTTAGCGGGGCGGGAGACCCAGTACTTC
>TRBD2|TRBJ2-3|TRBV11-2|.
CASSLLTSGTDTQYF
TGTGCCAGCAGCCTATTGACTAGCGGCACAGATACGCAGTATTTT
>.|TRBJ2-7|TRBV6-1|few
CASSRDFSSYEQYF
TGTGCCAGCTCAAGGGACTTCAGCTCCTACGAGCAGTACTTC
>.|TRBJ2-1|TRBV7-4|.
CPSSPEDYLAYNEQFF
TGTCCCAGCAGCCCCGAGGACTACCTAGCCTACAATGAGCAGTTCTTC
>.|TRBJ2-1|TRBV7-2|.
CASSEAPQRSEQFF
TGTGCCAGCAGCGAGGCCCCCCAGCGTAGCGAGCAGTTCTTC
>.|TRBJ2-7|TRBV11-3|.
CASSLARGNEQYF
TGTGCCAGCAGCTTAGCCCGGGGCAATGAGCAGTACTTC
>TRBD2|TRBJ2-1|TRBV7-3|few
CASSTSGGTSGGALNEQFF
TGTGCCAGCAGCACCTCCGGCGGGACTAGCGGGGGGGCTTTGAATGAGCAGTTCTTC
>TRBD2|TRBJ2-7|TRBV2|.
CASKRDSYEQYF
TGTGCCAGCAAGCGGGACTCCTACGAGCAGTACTTC
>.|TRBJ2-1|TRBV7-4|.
CASSLAFDEQFF
TGTGCCAGCAGCTTAGCGTTCGATGAGCAGTTCTTC
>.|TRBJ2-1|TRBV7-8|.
CASSHPGGGGDNEQFF
TGTGCCAGCAGCCATCCGGGTGGAGGGGGAGACAATGAGCAGTTCTTC
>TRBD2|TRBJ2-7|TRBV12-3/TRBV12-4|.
CASTRRGRGVEQYF
TGTGCCAGCACCCGCCGGGGGAGGGGCGTTGAGCAGTACTTC
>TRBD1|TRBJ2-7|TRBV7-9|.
CASSLGTGSHEQYF
TGTGCCAGCAGCTTAGGGACAGGGAGCCACGAGCAGTACTTC
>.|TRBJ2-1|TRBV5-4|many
CASSLASGFNREQFF
TGTGCCAGCAGCTTGGCCAGCGGGTTCAACAGGGAGCAGTTCTTC
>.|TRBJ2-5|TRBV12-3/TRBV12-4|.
CASSLSRVETQYF
TGTGCCAGCAGTCTTAGTAGGGTAGAGACCCAGTACTTC
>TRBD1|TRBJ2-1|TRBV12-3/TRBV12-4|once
CASSPDRVLHNEQFF
TGTGCCAGCAGTCCGGACAGGGTGCTTCACAATGAGCAGTTCTTC
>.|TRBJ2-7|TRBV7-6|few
CASSRRDYNEQYF
TGTGCCAGCAGCAGGCGGGATTACAATGAGCAGTACTTC
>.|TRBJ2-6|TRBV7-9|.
CASSGQGKLRAVLRF
.
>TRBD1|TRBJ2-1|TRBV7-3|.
CASSLIGGQGYNEQFF
TGTGCCAGCAGCTTAATAGGTGGACAGGGGTACAATGAGCAGTTCTTC
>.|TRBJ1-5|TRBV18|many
CASSPRMGSQPQHF
TGTGCCAGCTCACCTCGTATGGGATCTCAGCCCCAGCATTTT
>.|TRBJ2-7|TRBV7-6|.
CASSRAGGYEQYF
TGTGCCAGCAGCCGCGCCGGGGGCTACGAGCAGTACTTC
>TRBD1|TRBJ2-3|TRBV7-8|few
CASSLAVTGGLRTQYF
TGTGCCAGCAGCTTAGCTGTGACAGGGGGACTTCGTACGCAGTATTTT
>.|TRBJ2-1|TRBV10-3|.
CASADGTDSYNEQFF
TGTGCCTCTGCCGATGGGACGGACTCCTACAATGAGCAGTTCTTC
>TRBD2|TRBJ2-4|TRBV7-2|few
CASSPHVAGVAKNIQYF
TGTGCCAGCAGCCCGCACGTAGCGGGAGTAGCCAAAAACATTCAGTACTTC
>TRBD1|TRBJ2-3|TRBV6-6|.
CASSAGTGVTQYF
TGTGCCAGCAGTGCCGGGACAGGGGTTACGCAGTATTTT
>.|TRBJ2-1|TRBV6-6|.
CASSYGSGQFF
TGTGCCAGCAGTTACGGATCCGGGCAGTTCTTC
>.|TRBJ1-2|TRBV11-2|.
CASSLTTSVTGTYGYTF
TGTGCCAGCAGCTTAACGACGTCCGTAACAGGGACCTATGGCTACACCTTC
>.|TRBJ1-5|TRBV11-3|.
CASSFHDRRSNQPQHF
TGTGCCAGCAGCTTCCACGACAGACGAAGCAATCAGCCCCAGCATTTT
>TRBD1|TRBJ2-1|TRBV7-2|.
CASRPGTGADEQFF
TGTGCCAGCAGACCCGGGACAGGGGCCGATGAGCAGTTCTTC
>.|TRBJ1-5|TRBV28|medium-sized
CASSFSSNQPQHF
TGTGCCAGCAGTTTCTCCTCAAATCAGCCCCAGCATTTT
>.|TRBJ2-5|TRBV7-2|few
CASSGQTQETQYF
TGTGCCAGCAGCGGACAGACACAAGAGACCCAGTACTTC
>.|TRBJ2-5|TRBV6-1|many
CASTIGETQYF
TGTGCCAGCACCATCGGGGAGACCCAGTACTTC
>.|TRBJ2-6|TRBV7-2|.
CASSLIAGANVLTF
TGTGCCAGCAGCTTAATCGCTGGGGCCAACGTCCTGACTTTC
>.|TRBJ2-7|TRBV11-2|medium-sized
CASSFGGTYEQYF
TGTGCCAGCAGCTTCGGCGGGACCTACGAGCAGTACTTC
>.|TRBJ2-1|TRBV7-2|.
CASSSMSTAGIYEQFF
TGTGCCAGCAGCTCCATGAGCACCGCGGGAATCTACGAGCAGTTCTTC
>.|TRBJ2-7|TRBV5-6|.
CASSSTDTSYEQYF
TGTGCCAGCAGCTCCACTGACACCTCCTACGAGCAGTACTTC
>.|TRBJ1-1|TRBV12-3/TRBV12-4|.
CASSRKVRGDTEAFF
TGTGCCAGCAGCCGAAAGGTTCGAGGAGACACTGAAGCTTTCTTT
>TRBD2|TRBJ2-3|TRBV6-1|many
CASSFSGNTDTQYF
TGTGCCAGCAGTTTTAGCGGGAACACAGATACGCAGTATTTT
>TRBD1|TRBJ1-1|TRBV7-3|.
CASSKQGDTEAFF
TGTGCCAGCAGCAAACAGGGGGACACTGAAGCTTTCTTT
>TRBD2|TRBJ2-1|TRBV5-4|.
CASSLGGRAAEQFF
TGTGCCAGCAGCTTGGGTGGGAGGGCCGCCGAGCAGTTCTTC
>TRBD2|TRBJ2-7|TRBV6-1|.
CASWKGLLYEQYF
TGTGCCAGCTGGAAGGGACTACTCTACGAGCAGTACTTC
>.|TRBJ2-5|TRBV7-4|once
CATSRDLGVETQYF
TGTGCCACCAGCAGAGATCTAGGGGTAGAGACCCAGTACTTC
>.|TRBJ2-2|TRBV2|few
CASSVEYTGELFF
TGTGCCAGCAGCGTAGAATACACCGGGGAGCTGTTTTTT
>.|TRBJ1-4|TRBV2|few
CASRDYRDRGSELFF
TGTGCCAGCCGTGATTACCGGGACCGGGGTTCGGAACTGTTTTTT
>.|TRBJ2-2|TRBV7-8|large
CASCLETVDTGELFF
TGTGCCAGCTGTCTTGAGACGGTTGACACCGGGGAGCTGTTTTTT
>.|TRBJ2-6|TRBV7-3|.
CASLVSGANVLTF
TGTGCCAGTTTGGTGTCTGGGGCCAACGTCCTGACTTTC
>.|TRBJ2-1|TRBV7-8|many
CASSRDGQSSYNEQFF
TGTGCCAGCAGCCGGGACGGTCAGAGCTCCTACAATGAGCAGTTCTTC
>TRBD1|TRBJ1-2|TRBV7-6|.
CASSLGTGTFNYGYTF
TGTGCCAGCAGCTTAGGGACAGGGACTTTTAACTATGGCTACACCTTC
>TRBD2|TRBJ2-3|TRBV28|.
CASSLLAGGQDIGTDTQYF
TGTGCCAGCAGTTTACTAGCGGGAGGCCAGGATATAGGGACAGATACGCAGTATTTT
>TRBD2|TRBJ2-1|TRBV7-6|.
CASIRSGAWDEQFF
TGTGCCAGCATTAGGAGCGGGGCTTGGGATGAGCAGTTCTTC
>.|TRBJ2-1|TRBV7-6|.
CASSLTQGNNEQFF
TGTGCCAGCAGCTTAACTCAGGGGAACAATGAGCAGTTCTTC
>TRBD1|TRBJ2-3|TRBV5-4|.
CASSLGTGVRTDTQYF
TGTGCCAGCAGCTTGGGGACAGGGGTCCGCACAGATACGCAGTATTTT
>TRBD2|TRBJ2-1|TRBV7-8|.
CASSLRRTSGNNEQFF
TGTGCCAGCAGCTTAAGAAGGACTAGCGGGAACAATGAGCAGTTCTTC
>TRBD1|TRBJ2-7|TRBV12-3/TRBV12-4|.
CASSLGAGGAYEQYF
TGTGCCAGCAGTTTAGGGGCAGGGGGCGCGTACGAGCAGTACTTC
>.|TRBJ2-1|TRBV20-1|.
CSASSGGNSYNEQFF
TGCAGTGCTAGCTCGGGCGGGAACTCCTACAATGAGCAGTTCTTC